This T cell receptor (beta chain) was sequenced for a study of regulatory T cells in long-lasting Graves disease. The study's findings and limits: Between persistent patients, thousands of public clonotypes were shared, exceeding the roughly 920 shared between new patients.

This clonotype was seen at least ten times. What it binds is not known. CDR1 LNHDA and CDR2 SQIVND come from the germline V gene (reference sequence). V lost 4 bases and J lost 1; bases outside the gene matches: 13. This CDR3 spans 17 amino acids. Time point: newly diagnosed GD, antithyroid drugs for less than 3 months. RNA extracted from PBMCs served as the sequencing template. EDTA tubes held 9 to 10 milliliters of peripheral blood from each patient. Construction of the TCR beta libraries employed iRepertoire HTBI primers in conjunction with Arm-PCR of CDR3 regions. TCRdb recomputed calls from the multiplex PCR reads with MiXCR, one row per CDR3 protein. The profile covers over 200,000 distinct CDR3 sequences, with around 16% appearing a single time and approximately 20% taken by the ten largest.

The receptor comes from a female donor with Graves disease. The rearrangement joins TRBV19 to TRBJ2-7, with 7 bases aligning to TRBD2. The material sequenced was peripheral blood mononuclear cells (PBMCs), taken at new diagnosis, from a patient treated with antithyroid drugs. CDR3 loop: CASSTTRASGASYEQYF. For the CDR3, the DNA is TGTGCCAGTAGTACAACCCGGGCTAGCGGTGCGTCCTACGAGCAGTACTTC. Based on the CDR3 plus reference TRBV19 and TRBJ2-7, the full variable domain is DGGITQSPKYLFRKEGQNVTLSCEQNLNHDAMYWYRQDPGQGLRLIYYSQIVNDFQKGDIAEGYSVSREKKESFPLTVTSAQKNPTAFYLCASSTTRASGASYEQYFGPGTRLTVT.